This is a list of T cell receptor beta chains from one sample in a study of cytomegalovirus exposure and HLA in healthy donors. TCRdb keeps only in-frame clones here, not all; method: immunoSEQ multiplex PCR. Of roughly 100,000 clones listed, roughly 74% are singletons. The sample taken for sequencing was PBMCs. The receptors derive from a young woman in good health and CMV-seropositive. The CDR3 runs from the conserved cysteine through the conserved F or W.

V gene: TRBV19; J gene: TRBJ2-1; CDR3 length: 13; CDR3 protein: CASSKDKRWVQFF
V gene: TRBV5-1; J gene: TRBJ1-1; CDR3 length: 17; CDR3 protein: CASSLTGTGGMNTEAFF
V gene: TRBV7-2; J gene: TRBJ2-2; CDR3 length: 14; CDR3 protein: CASSPLGRTGELFF
V gene: TRBV7-8; J gene: TRBJ1-4; CDR3 length: 16; CDR3 protein: CASSLGYGSTNEKLFF
V gene: TRBV4-3; J gene: TRBJ2-7; CDR3 length: 15; CDR3 protein: CASSLGLALPYEQYF
V gene: TRBV19; J gene: TRBJ2-2; CDR3 length: 17; CDR3 protein: CASSIDGTGGVTGELFF
V gene: TRBV9; J gene: TRBJ2-7; CDR3 length: 14; CDR3 protein: CASSVGAVVYEQYF
V gene: TRBV5-1; J gene: TRBJ2-2; CDR3 length: 13; CDR3 protein: CASSDRQAGELFF
V gene: TRBV19; J gene: TRBJ1-3; CDR3 length: 16; CDR3 protein: CASSDGGRASGNTIYF
V gene: TRBV7-6; J gene: TRBJ2-2; CDR3 length: 16; CDR3 protein: CASSFPASGRAGELFF
V gene: TRBV5-4; J gene: TRBJ2-1; CDR3 length: 14; CDR3 protein: CASSLLAGRNEQFF
V gene: TRBV7-3; J gene: TRBJ2-3; CDR3 length: 13; CDR3 protein: CASSLIQGDTQYF
V gene: TRBV28; J gene: TRBJ2-5; CDR3 length: 15; CDR3 protein: CASRGAGTGLETQYF
V gene: TRBV19; J gene: TRBJ1-1; CDR3 length: 15; CDR3 protein: CASSIVGGARTEAFF
V gene: TRBV15; J gene: TRBJ2-7; CDR3 length: 13; CDR3 protein: CATSMGISYEQYF
V gene: TRBV11-3; J gene: TRBJ2-2; CDR3 length: 15; CDR3 protein: CASSSTSANTGELFF
V gene: TRBV29-1; J gene: TRBJ2-2; CDR3 length: 14; CDR3 protein: CSVGSGGNTGELFF
V gene: TRBV7-9; J gene: TRBJ1-4; CDR3 length: 15; CDR3 protein: CASSLGGTGGEKLFF
V gene: TRBV16; J gene: TRBJ2-6; CDR3 length: 16; CDR3 protein: CASSRGHISGANVLTF
V gene: TRBV7-2; J gene: TRBJ2-5; CDR3 length: 13; CDR3 protein: CASTPRWQETQYF
V gene: TRBV5-6; J gene: TRBJ2-1; CDR3 length: 15; CDR3 protein: CASSSTSGRENEQFF
V gene: TRBV7-2; J gene: TRBJ1-2; CDR3 length: 11; CDR3 protein: CASSFSYGYTF
V gene: TRBV4-3; J gene: TRBJ2-7; CDR3 length: 16; CDR3 protein: CASSQDLFRVNYEQYF
V gene: TRBV5-5; J gene: TRBJ2-7; CDR3 length: 14; CDR3 protein: CASSLRDSSYEQYF
V gene: TRBV9; J gene: TRBJ2-7; CDR3 length: 14; CDR3 protein: CASSVQGGIYEQYF
V gene: TRBV7-9; J gene: TRBJ1-5; CDR3 length: 14; CDR3 protein: CASSPAGGNQPQHF
V gene: TRBV9; J gene: TRBJ1-6; CDR3 length: 15; CDR3 protein: CASSRRGDANSPLHF
V gene: TRBV11-2; J gene: TRBJ2-3; CDR3 length: 16; CDR3 protein: CASSLAGGTGTDTQYF